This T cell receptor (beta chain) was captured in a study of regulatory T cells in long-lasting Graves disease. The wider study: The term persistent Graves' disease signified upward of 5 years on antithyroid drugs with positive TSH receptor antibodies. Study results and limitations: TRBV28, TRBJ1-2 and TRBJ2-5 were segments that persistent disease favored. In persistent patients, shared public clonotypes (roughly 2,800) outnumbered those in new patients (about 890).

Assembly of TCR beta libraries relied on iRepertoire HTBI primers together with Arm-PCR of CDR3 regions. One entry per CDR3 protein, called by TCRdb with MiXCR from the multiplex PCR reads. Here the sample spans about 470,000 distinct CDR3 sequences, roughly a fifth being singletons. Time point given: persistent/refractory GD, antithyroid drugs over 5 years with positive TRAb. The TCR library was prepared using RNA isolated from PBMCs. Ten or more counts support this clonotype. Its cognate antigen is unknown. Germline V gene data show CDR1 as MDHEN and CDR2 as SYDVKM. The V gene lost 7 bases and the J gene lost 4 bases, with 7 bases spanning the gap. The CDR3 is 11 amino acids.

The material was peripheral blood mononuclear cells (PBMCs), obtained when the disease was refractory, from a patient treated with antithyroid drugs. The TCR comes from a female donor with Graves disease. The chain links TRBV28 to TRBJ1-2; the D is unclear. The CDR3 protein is CASNSGYGYTF. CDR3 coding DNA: TGTGCCAGCAACTCCGGCTATGGCTACACCTTC.